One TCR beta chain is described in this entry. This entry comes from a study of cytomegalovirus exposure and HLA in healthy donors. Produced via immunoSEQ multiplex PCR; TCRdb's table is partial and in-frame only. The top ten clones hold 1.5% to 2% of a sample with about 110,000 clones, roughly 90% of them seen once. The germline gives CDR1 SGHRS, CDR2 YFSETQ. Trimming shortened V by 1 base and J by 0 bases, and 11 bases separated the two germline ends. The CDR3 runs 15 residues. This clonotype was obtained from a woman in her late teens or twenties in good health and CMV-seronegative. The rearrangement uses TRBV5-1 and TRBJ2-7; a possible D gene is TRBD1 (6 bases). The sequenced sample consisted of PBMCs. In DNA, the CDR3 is TGCGCCAGCAGCTTGACAGGGCTTACCTCCTACGAGCAGTACTTC. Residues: CASSLTGLTSYEQYF.